The rows below give T cell receptor beta chains drawn from one sample of a study of identical twins. TCRdb passed the 5' RACE reads through MiXCR, listing each CDR3 protein once. The data contain about 500,000 distinct CDR3 sequences, 13% to 15% of them seen just once; the ten biggest clones take up approximately 0.9%. These data were also filed under a second study, of yellow fever vaccine responses in identical twins.

Sequencing used CD4+ T cells sorted from blood. Receptors originate from a woman younger than 30 in good health. Each CDR3 is given with its conserved first and last residue. The D gene is left open where the match is weak. Some rows mark clone size as missing; the rest say once, few, many or name a class of expanded clone.

v_gene	d_gene	j_gene	abundance	CDR3nt	CDR3aa
TRBV7-3	-	TRBJ2-2	-	TGTGCCAGCAGCTTAATGTCGAACACCGGGGAGCTGTTTTTT	CASSLMSNTGELFF
TRBV11-2	TRBD2	TRBJ2-3	many	TGTGCCAGCAGCTTAGTTGGGACTAGCGGGACCCGCGCAGATACGCAGTATTTT	CASSLVGTSGTRADTQYF
TRBV5-1	-	TRBJ2-3	-	TGCGCCAGCAGCTTGGTGAAGGCGAACACAGATACGCAGTATTTT	CASSLVKANTDTQYF
TRBV12-3/TRBV12-4	-	TRBJ2-1	many	TGTGCCAGCAGTTTAGCGGGAGATGGGCATGAGCAGTTCTTC	CASSLAGDGHEQFF
TRBV27	TRBD2	TRBJ2-3	few	TGTGCCAGCAGTTTACCTGGCCAGGGGACTAGCGGGAGGACAGATACGCAGTATTTT	CASSLPGQGTSGRTDTQYF
TRBV12-3/TRBV12-4	-	TRBJ2-2	-	TGTGCCAGCACCGATTACAAGAGCGGGGAGCTGTTTTTT	CASTDYKSGELFF
TRBV10-3	-	TRBJ2-5	many	TGTGCCATCAGGTCGGGCTCTCAAGAGACCCAGTACTTC	CAIRSGSQETQYF
TRBV6-2/TRBV6-3	-	TRBJ1-2	few	TGTGCCAGCAGTTACGTGACCGACTATGGCTACACCTTC	CASSYVTDYGYTF
TRBV2	TRBD1	TRBJ2-1	many	TGTGCCAGCAGTACTAGACAGGGGGCGGGCAATGAGCAGTTCTTC	CASSTRQGAGNEQFF
TRBV7-7	-	TRBJ2-2	many	TGTGCTAGCAGCTTGAGAAACCTCAGGGGTGACACCGGGGAGCTGTTTTTT	CASSLRNLRGDTGELFF
TRBV30	TRBD2	TRBJ2-7	once	TGTGCCTGGGCTAGCGGGAGATTCTACGAGCAGTACTTC	CAWASGRFYEQYF
TRBV7-2	-	TRBJ2-7	few	TGTGCCAGCAGCCGATCCGGGACCACCTACGAGCAGTACTTC	CASSRSGTTYEQYF
TRBV11-2	-	TRBJ2-7	-	TGTGCCAGCACCAAGACCGAACAGCACGAGCAGTACTTC	CASTKTEQHEQYF
TRBV14	-	TRBJ2-1	-	TGTGCCAGCAGCCAAGAAGGCGGACTACCAGACCAGAGCTCCTACAATGAGCAGTTCTTC	CASSQEGGLPDQSSYNEQFF
TRBV12-3/TRBV12-4	-	TRBJ2-7	-	TGTGCCAGCAGCCTAGCCACTACGAGGCAGTACTTC	CASSLATTRQYF
TRBV3-1	TRBD1	TRBJ1-2	-	TGTGCCAGCAGTCCAGGGGGCATCGATGGCTACACCTTC	CASSPGGIDGYTF
TRBV7-3	TRBD1	TRBJ2-1	-	TGTGCCAGCAGCCCCGACAGGGGCTACAATGAGCAGTTCTTC	CASSPDRGYNEQFF
TRBV7-2	TRBD2	TRBJ2-1	once	TGTGCCAGCAGCTTAGCGGCGGGAGAGTACAATGAGCAGTTCTTC	CASSLAAGEYNEQFF
TRBV12-3/TRBV12-4	-	TRBJ2-2	few	TGTGCCAGCACCCACAGGGTCCTGAGTATTGGGGAGCTGTTTTTT	CASTHRVLSIGELFF
TRBV7-2	-	TRBJ2-3	once	TGTGCCAGCAGCTTATTGGGGGGCCCGGGAGATACGCAGTATTTT	CASSLLGGPGDTQYF
TRBV12-3/TRBV12-4	TRBD2	TRBJ2-1	few	TGTGCCAGCAGCCAACTAGCGGGGGGCATCTACAATGAGCAGTTCTTC	CASSQLAGGIYNEQFF
TRBV30	TRBD1	TRBJ2-7	few	TGTGCCTGTCCGGGACAGGGTACCTACGAGCAGTACTTC	CACPGQGTYEQYF
TRBV5-1	-	TRBJ2-1	-	TGCGCCAGCAGCACAACCGGGACCTGGAGCTCCTACAATGAGCAGTTCTTC	CASSTTGTWSSYNEQFF
TRBV18	TRBD1	TRBJ1-1	-	TGTGCCAGCGTCCGGGACAGGGCGGCGACTGAAGCTTTCTTT	CASVRDRAATEAFF
TRBV6-2/TRBV6-3	-	TRBJ2-7	-	TGTGCCAGCAGTTACGAGGTCGTTATCAACGAGCAGTACTTC	CASSYEVVINEQYF